The clone carrying this T cell receptor (beta chain) was detected a few times. These data belong to a study of beta chain features in type 1 diabetes. The sequenced template was cDNA made from the entire isolated RNA. Sequenced by immunoSEQ multiplex PCR; TCRdb stores in-frame clones only, minus some. The sample lists hundreds of thousands of clones; 10% to 15% were seen once. Trimming pared 3 bases from V and 0 bases from J, leaving 7 bases between. Germline V gene sequence: CDR1 SEHNR, CDR2 FQNEAQ (reference sequence). The CDR3 extends over 14 amino acids. This clonotype was obtained from a man in his late teens or twenties in good health. The sequencing input was naive CD4+ T cells from blood. J is TRBJ2-3 and V is TRBV7-9, with D tentatively TRBD1 (5 bases). The CDR3 DNA sequence: TGTGCCAGCAGCTTGACAGCTAGCACAGATACGCAGTATTTT. As protein: CASSLTASTDTQYF.